This is a list of T cell receptor beta chains from one sample in a study of blood T cell repertoires in COVID-19. The repertoire was sequenced with immunoSEQ multiplex PCR; TCRdb's copy has only in-frame clones and lacks some. The sample has about 38,000 clones; about nine tenths are singletons. Material: peripheral blood. The receptor source for this set is a middle-aged man with active or convalescent COVID-19. CDR3s include the opening cysteine and the closing phenylalanine or tryptophan. The D gene is left open where the match is weak. A row's size may be missing; if present it is once, few, many or a size class.

TRBJ2-1 | TRBD1 | . | TRBV6-5 | CASSYITQGDEQFF | TGTGCCAGCAGTTACATAACCCAGGGGGATGAGCAGTTCTTC
TRBJ2-1 | . | . | TRBV6-1 | CASSYGQGWFF | TGTGCCAGCAGTTATGGTCAGGGTTGGTTCTTC
TRBJ2-3 | TRBD2 | . | TRBV7-3 | CASSRRGGTDTQYF | TGTGCCAGCAGCCGTCGGGGGGGCACAGATACGCAGTATTTT
TRBJ2-3 | TRBD2 | . | TRBV3-1/TRBV3-2 | CASSQDRLAGDPDTQYF | TGTGCCAGCAGCCAAGACCGACTAGCGGGGGACCCAGATACGCAGTATTTT
TRBJ1-5 | TRBD1 | once | TRBV2 | CASAAGQGAREPQHF | TGTGCCAGCGCGGCGGGACAGGGGGCGCGTGAGCCCCAGCATTTT
TRBJ1-1 | . | . | TRBV19 | CASRATANTEAFF | TGTGCCAGTAGAGCAACAGCGAACACTGAAGCTTTCTTT
TRBJ1-1 | . | . | TRBV19 | CASGSRTTGNTEAFF | TGTGCCAGTGGAAGCCGTACGACAGGAAACACTGAAGCTTTCTTT
TRBJ1-3 | . | . | TRBV30 | CAWSVIRTGNTIYF | TGTGCCTGGAGTGTAATCAGGACTGGAAACACCATATATTTT
TRBJ1-6 | . | . | TRBV10-2 | CASREQGIGSPLHF | TGCGCCAGCAGAGAACAGGGTATCGGTTCACCCCTCCACTTT
TRBJ1-5 | TRBD1 | few | TRBV18 | CASSPSTGEDQPQHF | TGTGCCAGCTCACCTTCGACAGGGGAGGATCAGCCCCAGCATTTT
TRBJ2-1 | TRBD2 | . | TRBV7-3 | CASSLTGGAGSPDEQFF | TGTGCCAGCAGCTTAACGGGAGGGGCCGGTAGTCCGGATGAGCAGTTCTTC
TRBJ1-3 | . | once | TRBV7-8 | CASSLGQILSGNTIYF | TGTGCCAGCAGCTTGGGGCAGATCCTCTCTGGAAACACCATATATTTT
TRBJ1-4 | TRBD1 | . | TRBV15 | CATSRPTGGSEKLFF | TGTGCCACCAGCAGACCGACAGGGGGAAGTGAAAAACTGTTTTTT
TRBJ2-7 | TRBD2 | . | TRBV27 | CASRGLAGGPSLFSEQYF | TGTGCCAGCAGAGGACTAGCGGGAGGCCCCTCCTTATTCTCCGAGCAGTACTTC
TRBJ2-1 | TRBD2 | . | TRBV28 | CASSRTSGRYEQFF | TGTGCCAGCAGTCGGACTAGCGGGAGGTATGAGCAGTTCTTC
TRBJ1-5 | . | . | TRBV9 | CASSVGLDNQPQHF | TGTGCCAGCAGCGTAGGATTAGACAATCAGCCCCAGCATTTT
TRBJ2-7 | TRBD2 | . | TRBV5-1 | CASATSGIYEQYF | TGCGCCAGCGCGACTAGCGGAATCTACGAGCAGTACTTC